The 27 T cell receptor beta chains listed next were all sequenced from one sample in a study of T cells in Graves' hyperthyroidism and ophthalmopathy. Amplified TCR beta CDR3 regions derived from RNA transcripts. Initially, a first-round RT-PCR of the TCR CDR3 employed the HTBI primer set. One entry per CDR3 protein, called by TCRdb with MiXCR from the multiplex PCR reads. The data show more than 300,000 distinct CDR3 sequences, approximately 15% seen once. The sequenced material came from blood. The receptors derive from a woman aged 25-40 years with Graves' hyperthyroidism.

In this sample, this clonotype turned up many times. V gene TRBV7-2 combines with J gene TRBJ1-5; D remains ambiguous. There are 14 residues in the CDR3. CDR1 and CDR2 (germline): SGHTA, FQGNSA. The ends were cut back, 0 bases at V and 5 bases at J, with 8 bases in the middle. CDR3 loop: CASSLAPHYQPQHF. The DNA of the CDR3 is TGTGCCAGCAGCTTAGCGCCCCATTATCAGCCCCAGCATTTT.

The genes are TRBV2 and TRBJ2-3, with 14 bases identical to TRBD2. V shed 8 bases and J 4 bases; nucleotides not matched to a gene: 17. The germline CDR1 and CDR2 sequences are SNHLY and FYNNEI. The CDR3 spans 19 residues. CDR3 nucleotide sequence: TGTGCCAGCGGAGGGACTAGCGGGAGTTCTAGGGTGTCCGCAGATACGCAGTATTTT. It specifies CASGGTSGSSRVSADTQYF.

The chain couples TRBV14 to TRBJ2-3, with D possibly being TRBD2 (5 bases). The V end lost 0 bases, the J end lost 6 bases, and 16 bases lay between the germline ends. Germline assignment: CDR1 SGHDN and CDR2 FVKESK. The CDR3 has 16 residues. CDR3 DNA sequence: TGTGCCAGCAGCCAAGATTTACGGAGGTCCGGGGATACGCAGTATTTT. It is translated as CASSQDLRRSGDTQYF.

The table lists this clonotype with many counts. The chain uses TRBV7-9 and TRBJ2-6; D uncertain. Germline values: CDR1 SEHNR, CDR2 FQNEAQ (reference sequence). The CDR3 loop spans 17 amino acids. V lost 0 bases and J 0 bases, leaving 9 bases between the germline ends. The CDR3 is CASSLALRTSGANVLTF. CDR3 nucleotides: TGTGCCAGCAGCTTAGCGTTGCGGACCTCTGGGGCCAACGTCCTGACTTTC.

This clonotype occurred many times. The V call is TRBV2, the J call TRBJ1-2; TRBD1 might be the D (6 bases). The CDR3 has 17 residues. Trimming left V 0 bases short and J 5 bases short, with 19 bases between. Per germline, CDR1 SNHLY and CDR2 FYNNEI. CDR3 bases: TGTGCCAGCAGTGAAGCGGTATCAGGGAGAGGGGGATATGGCTACACCTTC. Translated, it gives CASSEAVSGRGGYGYTF.

Details on this clonotype: At one end, the junction sequence differs from germline, possibly due to a read error. V is TRBV6-9 and J is TRBJ1-6, with D maybe TRBD1 (6 bases). The CDR3 consists of 15 residues. The germline gives CDR1 MNHGY, CDR2 SVAAGI. DNA for the CDR3: TGCGCCAGCAGTGACTATAGGGGGGCTGCTTCACCCCTCCACTTT. The encoded protein is CASSDYRGAASPLHF.

This clonotype showed up many times. The chain couples TRBV6-1 to TRBJ1-2, with TRBD1 identical over 7 bases. The CDR3 has 14 amino acids. The germline CDR1 and CDR2 sequences are MNHNS and SASEGT. V lost 2 bases to trimming and J lost 8 bases; unmatched junction nucleotides: 8. The CDR3 reads CASSERQGSSGYTF. The DNA for the CDR3 is TGTGCCAGCAGTGAACGACAGGGATCTAGCGGCTACACCTTC.

At least ten counts were recorded for this clonotype. This chain connects TRBV28 to TRBJ2-4; D is ambiguous. V shed 2 bases and J shed 1 base, with 3 bases lying between them. From germline, CDR1 is MDHEN and CDR2 SYDVKM. The CDR3 consists of 13 residues. This CDR3 reads CASSLRAKNIQYF. In DNA form, the CDR3 reads TGTGCCAGCAGTTTACGCGCCAAAAACATTCAGTACTTC.

This clonotype was seen repeatedly, ten times or more. V gene TRBV28 combines with J gene TRBJ2-7, with a weak D call TRBD2 (6 bases). Trimming left V 6 bases short and J 6 bases short, with 18 bases between. CDR1 and CDR2 from the germline V gene are MDHEN and SYDVKM. The CDR3 spans 14 residues. The CDR3 reads CASSRPLRDLEQYF. The CDR3 bases are TGTGCCAGCAGCCGACCCCTGCGGGATCTCGAGCAGTACTTC.

The chain has TRBV15 and TRBJ2-3; D not certain. V was clipped by 8 bases and J by 2 bases, with 20 bases between them. CDR3 size: 16 residues. Germline V gives CDR1 LNHNV, CDR2 YYDKDF (reference sequence). The CDR3 region has the DNA TGTGCCACCGGCTCCAACCGAAGGACGGTCACAGATACGCAGTATTTT. Its protein is CATGSNRRTVTDTQYF.

This clonotype was seen ten or more times. The chain links TRBV20-1 to TRBJ2-1; D gene unclear. V dropped 7 bases and J dropped 7 bases, with 5 bases sitting between them. The CDR3 is 9 residues long. Germline V lookup: CDR1 DFQATT, CDR2 SNEGSKA (reference sequence). Written as DNA, the CDR3 is TGCAGTGTTGGGAATGAGCAGTTCTTC. Amino acid sequence: CSVGNEQFF.

The table lists this clonotype with many counts. The genes are TRBV19 and TRBJ2-1; no clear D gene. Germline values: CDR1 LNHDA, CDR2 SQIVND (reference sequence). V lost 4 bases, J lost 8 bases, and 6 bases lay in between. The CDR3 runs 11 residues. The CDR3 region has the DNA TGTGCCAGTAGTAATCTGCATGAGCAGTTCTTC. As protein: CASSNLHEQFF.

The V and J genes are TRBV11-2 and TRBJ2-1; unclear D gene. Germline V gene lookup returns CDR1 SGHAT and CDR2 FQNNGV. This CDR3 has 13 residues. V was trimmed by 2 bases and J by 6 bases, leaving 8 bases between them. Here the CDR3 DNA reads TGTGCCAGCAGCTTAATTCCCCCCAATGAGCAGTTCTTC. Its protein is CASSLIPPNEQFF.

This chain uses TRBV9 with TRBJ2-3, with D possibly called TRBD1 or TRBD2 (5 bases each). CDR3 size: 15 residues. The germline V gene has CDR1 SGDLS and CDR2 YYNGEE. V dropped 4 bases and J dropped 4 bases, with 16 bases sitting between them. CDR3 in amino acids: CASSPRGGSADTQYF. The CDR3 bases are TGTGCCAGCAGCCCTCGTGGGGGTAGCGCAGATACGCAGTATTTT.

This clonotype was detected only a few times. The chain combines TRBV24-1 with TRBJ2-1; D gene uncertain. The germline V and J ends were trimmed by 0 bases and 6 bases, with 5 bases remaining between them. The CDR3 totals 13 residues. Germline V lookup: CDR1 KGHDR, CDR2 SFDVKD. The chain's CDR3 is CATSDLHGNEQFF. The CDR3, as DNA: TGTGCCACCAGTGATTTGCATGGCAATGAGCAGTTCTTC.

This chain uses TRBV5-1 with TRBJ2-3; 8 bases agree with TRBD1. The CDR3 runs 17 residues. Germline loops: CDR1 SGHRS, CDR2 YFSETQ. The J segment lost 0 bases and the V segment lost 3 bases, leaving 9 bases of the junction unmatched. The CDR3 nucleotides are TGCGCCAGCAGCTCTAGGACAGGGCCCCCTAGCACAGATACGCAGTATTTT. It encodes CASSSRTGPPSTDTQYF.

There are many counts of this clonotype. The V and J genes are TRBV9 and TRBJ1-5; TRBD1 might be the D (5 bases). V lost 0 bases to trimming and J lost 4 bases, with 11 bases between them. Germline lookup yields CDR1 SGDLS and CDR2 YYNGEE. This CDR3 has 15 amino acids. CDR3: CASSVGDGRNQPQHF. DNA for the CDR3: TGTGCCAGCAGCGTAGGGGACGGTAGAAATCAGCCCCAGCATTTT. Variable domain in full (rest from reference TRBV9 and TRBJ1-5): DSGVTQTPKHLITATGQRVTLRCSPRSGDLSVYWYQQSLDQGLQFLIQYYNGEERAKGNILERFSAQQFPDLHSELNLSSLELGDSALYFCASSVGDGRNQPQHFGDGTRLSIL.

This clonotype was detected only a few times. V usage is TRBV19 and J usage is TRBJ2-2; tentative D call: TRBD2 (6 bases). Germline assignment: CDR1 LNHDA and CDR2 SQIVND (reference sequence). The CDR3 extends over 14 amino acids. Trimming removed 6 bases from V and 7 bases from J, with 15 bases in between. The CDR3 here is CASSTTLGGGELFF. The CDR3 DNA follows: TGTGCCAGTAGCACCACCCTCGGGGGCGGGGAGCTGTTTTTT.

The chain joins TRBV4-3 to TRBJ2-2; D remains unclear. Germline CDR1 and CDR2: LGHNA and YSLEER. The CDR3 consists of 14 residues. Trimming pared 1 base from V and 2 bases from J, leaving 5 bases between. The DNA for the CDR3 is TGCGCCAGCAGCCAAGGGGATAACACCGGGGAGCTGTTTTTT. Protein sequence: CASSQGDNTGELFF.

V and J are TRBV20-1 and TRBJ2-7; either TRBD1 or TRBD2 may fit D (5 bases each). The V gene lost 5 bases and the J gene lost 4 bases, with 12 bases spanning the gap. CDR3 length equals 12 residues. Germline V gene data show CDR1 as DFQATT and CDR2 as SNEGSKA (reference sequence). The CDR3 here is CSARDLEYEQYF. The CDR3 DNA reads as TGCAGTGCTCGGGACCTCGAGTACGAGCAGTACTTC.

This clonotype was seen only a few times. V is TRBV5-4 and J is TRBJ2-3; D uncertain. The V end lost 6 bases, the J end lost 7 bases, and 9 bases lay between the germline ends. Germline V gene sequence: CDR1 SGHNT, CDR2 YYREEE (reference sequence). There are 11 residues in the CDR3. CDR3 in DNA: TGTGCCAGCACGGGTTCAAATACGCAGTATTTT. It encodes CASTGSNTQYF.

The chain uses TRBV24-1 and TRBJ2-2; D is perhaps TRBD1 (6 bases). The length of the CDR3 is 16 residues. The germline V gene encodes CDR1 KGHDR and CDR2 SFDVKD. The germline V and J ends were trimmed by 4 bases and 0 bases, with 11 bases remaining between them. The CDR3 bases are TGTGCCACCAGTGAAAGGGGGAGAACGAACACCGGGGAGCTGTTTTTT. It codes for CATSERGRTNTGELFF.

The V call is TRBV6-1, the J call TRBJ2-7, with D unclear. The CDR3 sequence is 13 residues long. With 10 bases removed from V and 6 bases from J, the gap between germline ends came to 19 bases. Germline V gene lookup returns CDR1 MNHNS and CDR2 SASEGT. CDR3 protein: CATAPAGIFEQYF. The CDR3 nucleotides read TGTGCCACGGCCCCAGCAGGAATCTTCGAGCAGTACTTC.

This clonotype has a handful of counts. The chain is built from TRBV7-9 and TRBJ2-3, with 10 bases that match TRBD2. This CDR3 is 19 amino acids long. Per the germline V gene, CDR1 is SEHNR and CDR2 is FQNEAQ (reference sequence). The junction had 13 bases not matched to a gene; V was cut back by 2 bases and J by 2 bases. The CDR3 region is CASSLRASGRAWVTDTQYF. In nucleotides, the CDR3 is TGTGCCAGCAGCTTAAGAGCCAGCGGGAGGGCCTGGGTCACAGATACGCAGTATTTT.

This clonotype was observed many times. This chain joins TRBV20-1 and TRBJ2-7; a possible D gene is TRBD2 (5 bases). Germline V CDR1 and CDR2: DFQATT, SNEGSKA (reference sequence). The CDR3 contains 15 residues. V dropped 0 bases and J dropped 6 bases, with 18 bases sitting between them. CDR3 region: CSARDRGLDRREQYF. The CDR3 DNA is TGCAGTGCTAGAGATCGAGGGTTGGACCGTCGCGAGCAGTACTTC.

The rearrangement uses TRBV20-1 and TRBJ1-6; 9 bases map to TRBD1. V was clipped by 0 bases and J by 7 bases; unmatched bases: 7. CDR3 length: 16 residues. In germline, CDR1 is DFQATT, CDR2 SNEGSKA (reference sequence). CDR3 DNA sequence: TGCAGTGCTAGAGAAACTCGACAGGGGGGCAATTCACCCCTCCACTTT. Translation gives CSARETRQGGNSPLHF.

This clonotype was seen repeatedly, ten times or more. The J gene is TRBJ1-6, the V gene TRBV28; TRBD1 aligns across 7 bases. CDR3 size: 16 residues. Losses at the gene ends were 5 bases for V and 0 bases for J; bases not matched to a gene: 4. Germline V gene lookup returns CDR1 MDHEN and CDR2 SYDVKM. Here the CDR3 DNA reads TGTGCCAGCAGTGAGGGGGCAAGCTCCTATAATTCACCCCTCCACTTT. Amino acids: CASSEGASSYNSPLHF.